This T cell receptor beta chain is from a study of T cell repertoires in cytomegalovirus infection. Study-level background: The public TCR beta signatures pointed to both CMV infection and matching HLA type.

TCRdb re-analysed the reads in MiXCR, keeping a single row per CDR3 protein. The repertoire consists of a few hundred thousand distinct CDR3 sequences, with roughly 9.5% occurring once and the leading ten covering 3.5% to 4.5%. This clonotype was counted between two and nine times. Its matching antigen is unknown. With V trimmed by 3 bases and J by 5 bases, 9 bases remained unmatched. This CDR3 contains 16 residues. Study findings and constraints: HLA-C-restricted, CMV-specific TCR beta clonotypes were dominant ex vivo.

The receptor comes from a human donor in good health (CMV status not recorded). Some clones in this sample may be carry-over from other donors' samples. The sample consisted of PBMCs. The rearrangement uses TRBV12-3 or TRBV12-4 and TRBJ2-5; 10 nucleotides match TRBD2. As DNA, the CDR3 is TGTGCCAGCAGTTTTTCCCTAGCGGGAGTGAGTGAGACCCAGTACTTC. Protein: CASSFSLAGVSETQYF.